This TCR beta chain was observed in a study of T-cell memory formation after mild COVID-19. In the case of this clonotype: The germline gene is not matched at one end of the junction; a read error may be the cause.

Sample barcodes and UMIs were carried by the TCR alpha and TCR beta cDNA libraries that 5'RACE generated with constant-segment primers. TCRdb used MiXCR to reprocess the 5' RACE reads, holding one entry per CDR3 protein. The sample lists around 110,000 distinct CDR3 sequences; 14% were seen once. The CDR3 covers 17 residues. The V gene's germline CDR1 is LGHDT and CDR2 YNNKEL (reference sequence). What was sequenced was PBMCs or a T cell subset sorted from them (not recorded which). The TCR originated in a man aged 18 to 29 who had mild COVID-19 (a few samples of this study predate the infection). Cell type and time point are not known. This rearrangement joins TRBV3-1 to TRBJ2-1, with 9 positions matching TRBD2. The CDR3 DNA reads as TGTGACAGCAGCCAAGGGGGGCTAGCGGGGACCCTCAATGAGCAGTTCTTC. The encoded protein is CDSSQGGLAGTLNEQFF.